Given below is one T cell receptor beta chain in context. Its antigen is not known. The data were taken from a study of T cells in Graves' hyperthyroidism and ophthalmopathy. The overall study: Pretreatment peripheral blood was obtained at initial diagnosis.

Overall study results and limits: Blood samples included most of the expanded thyroid clonotypes exceeding 0.001.

Ophthalmopathy patients all had a Clinical Activity Score of at least 3, a NOSPECS grade of at least 4 and disease under 3 months old. Used for diagnoses were clinical symptoms, serum thyroxine and TRAb, thyroid ultrasound and orbital computed tomography. Amplification of TCR beta CDR3 regions used RNA as the template. A set of HTBI primers served as the primers for a first-round RT-PCR of the TCR CDR3. TCRdb re-analysed the multiplex PCR reads in MiXCR, keeping a single row per CDR3 protein. The sample contains about 640,000 distinct CDR3 sequences, less than 25% of which appear only once. The specimen was blood. This sequence was found in a man aged 25 to 40 with Graves' ophthalmopathy.

CDR3 region: CASSSVGVSYEQYF. The DNA of the CDR3 is TGCGCCAGCAGCTCAGTCGGGGTATCCTACGAGCAGTACTTC. V usage is TRBV5-1 and J usage is TRBJ2-7; perhaps TRBD2 as D (5 bases). There are 14 residues in the CDR3. Germline assignment: CDR1 SGHRS and CDR2 YFSETQ. Trimming cost V 3 bases and J 1 base, with 11 bases left between them.